The T cell receptor beta chain under discussion was sequenced for a study of T-cell memory formation after mild COVID-19. Study at large: Across donors, TCR clusters were largely donor specific.

Germline V CDR1 and CDR2: ENHRY, SYGVKD. The CDR3 runs to 13 residues. V was cut by 9 bases and J by 2 bases, with 12 bases left in between. In the case of this clonotype: What it binds is unknown.

Study observations and caveats: Contracting clones from day 15 to 85 showed balanced CD4/CD8; later expanders favored CD4+. Mostly located in CM and EM were contracting CD4+ clones, with contracting CD8+ clones located in EMRA.

Each CDR3 protein gets one entry after TCRdb re-called the 5' RACE reads with MiXCR. The sample lists over 450,000 distinct CDR3 sequences, around 21% occurring once. The sequencing sample was made of PBMCs or a T cell subset sorted from them (not recorded which). This chain links TRBV10-3 with TRBJ2-3; D possibly matches TRBD1 or TRBD2 (5 bases each). The clonotype was recovered from an adult woman who had mild COVID-19 (a few samples of this study predate the infection). Cell type and time point are not known. The CDR3 spells CAIGTEYTDTQYF. The CDR3 DNA reads as TGTGCCATTGGGACGGAGTACACAGATACGCAGTATTTT.